One T cell receptor beta chain is described in this entry. The entry originates in a study of blood T cell repertoires in COVID-19. V dropped 3 bases and J dropped 7 bases, with 8 bases sitting between them. CDR1 and CDR2 from the germline V gene are SGHDT and YYEEEE. This CDR3 spans 12 amino acids. TCRdb's table, derived via immunoSEQ multiplex PCR, lists solely in-frame clones and lacks some. The repertoire consists of 130,000 or so clones, with around 80% occurring once and the leading ten covering 9% to 15%. The chain couples TRBV5-6 to TRBJ1-5, with a weak D call TRBD1 (5 bases). This receptor was identified in a woman aged 55-70 years with acute or convalescent COVID-19. The sequenced sample consisted of peripheral blood. The CDR3 sequence: CASSWGGQPQHF. As DNA, the CDR3 is TGTGCCAGCAGCTGGGGGGGGCAGCCCCAGCATTTT.